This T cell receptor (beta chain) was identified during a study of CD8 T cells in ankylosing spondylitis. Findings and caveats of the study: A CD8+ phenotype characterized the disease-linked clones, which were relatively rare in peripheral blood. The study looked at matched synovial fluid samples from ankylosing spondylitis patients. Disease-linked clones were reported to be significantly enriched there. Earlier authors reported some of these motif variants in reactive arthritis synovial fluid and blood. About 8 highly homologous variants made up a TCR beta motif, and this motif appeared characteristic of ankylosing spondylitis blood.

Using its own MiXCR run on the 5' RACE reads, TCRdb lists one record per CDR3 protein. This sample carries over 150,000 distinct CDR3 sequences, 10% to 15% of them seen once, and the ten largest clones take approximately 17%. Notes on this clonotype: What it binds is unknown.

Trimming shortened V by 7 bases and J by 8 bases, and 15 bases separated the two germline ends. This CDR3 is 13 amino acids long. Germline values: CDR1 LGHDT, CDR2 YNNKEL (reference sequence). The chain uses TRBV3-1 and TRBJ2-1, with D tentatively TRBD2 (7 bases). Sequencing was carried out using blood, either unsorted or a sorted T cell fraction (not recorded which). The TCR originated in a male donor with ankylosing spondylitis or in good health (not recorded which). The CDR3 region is CASNLKGGDEQFF. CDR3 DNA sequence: TGTGCCAGCAACTTGAAAGGGGGGGATGAGCAGTTCTTC.